The T cell receptor beta chain described here comes from a study of T cells in Graves' hyperthyroidism and ophthalmopathy. The V end was cut by 3 bases, the J end by 4 bases, with 9 bases between. The CDR3 runs to 13 residues. Germline CDR1 and CDR2: SGHVS and FNYEAQ. TCR beta CDR3 regions were amplified from RNA. HTBI primers drove first-round RT-PCR of the TCR CDR3. TCRdb called the multiplex PCR reads again in MiXCR, with one record for every CDR3 protein. The table includes around 190,000 distinct CDR3 sequences, about a sixth detected once. Broader study findings: The blood repertoire included most of the expanded thyroid clonotypes above 0.001. Model output signaled ophthalmopathy a median roughly 6.1 months ahead of onset.

In the case of this clonotype: Its specificity is unknown.

The source of this sequence is a woman between 45 and 60 years old with Graves' hyperthyroidism. Sequencing input: blood. J is TRBJ1-2 and V is TRBV7-6, with TRBD1 as a possible D gene (6 bases). The CDR3 DNA is TGTGCCAGCAGCTTCGGACAGAGCTATGGCTACACCTTC. This codes for CASSFGQSYGYTF.